This TCR beta chain was documented in a study of OX40 agonist ivuxolimab in advanced cancers. Clones were sequenced by immunoSEQ multiplex PCR, and TCRdb holds only the in-frame ones, with some missing. Counted here are tens of thousands of clones, 82% occurring once; the ten biggest clones make up 5.5%. Germline lookup yields CDR1 SNHLY and CDR2 FYNNEI. The CDR3 covers 16 residues. Between the trimmed V and J ends, which lost 1 base and 5 bases, there was a span of 16 bases. This chain uses TRBV2 with TRBJ2-3; D is perhaps TRBD2 (6 bases). The sequenced sample was CD4+ or CD8+ T cells sorted from blood, obtained in a trial of the OX40 agonist ivuxolimab. The source is an adult with an advanced solid tumor such as melanoma, head and neck, liver or kidney cancer. The CDR3 loop is CASSEGSRGKGDTQYF. CDR3 in DNA: TGTGCCAGCAGTGAAGGTAGCCGCGGGAAGGGAGATACGCAGTATTTT.